One and the same sample provided the 18 T cell receptor beta chains below, sequenced in a study of PD-L1 blockade in urothelial cancer. Time point meaning: pretreatment peripheral blood. Sequencing was performed with immunoSEQ multiplex PCR; in TCRdb, only in-frame clones are kept and a portion is missing. Here the sample spans tens of thousands of clones, 80% being singletons. The source was PBMCs, collected around atezolizumab (anti-PD-L1) treatment. These receptors were obtained from a man aged 55 to 70 with urothelial cancer.

The gene calls are TRBV28 and TRBJ1-5, with a possible D match to TRBD1 (6 bases). The CDR3 covers 15 residues. Germline V gene data show CDR1 as MDHEN and CDR2 as SYDVKM. Trimming shortened V by 8 bases and J by 0 bases, and 14 bases separated the two germline ends. CDR3 bases: TGTGCCAGCCTCGTCGACAGGTATAGCAATCAGCCCCAGCATTTT. Its translation: CASLVDRYSNQPQHF.

This chain joins TRBV6-5 and TRBJ2-2, with 7 nucleotides matching TRBD1. This CDR3 spans 13 amino acids. V lost 6 bases and J lost 4; bases outside the gene matches: 2. CDR1 is MNHEY, CDR2 SVGAGI, per germline. CDR3 sequence (DNA): TGTGCCAGCAGCTCAGGGGGCACCGGGGAGCTGTTTTTT. It is translated as CASSSGGTGELFF.

The CDR3, as DNA: TGTGCCAGTAGTACACCGGGACAGGGGTCCGTCAAAAACATTCAGTACTTC. Translation: CASSTPGQGSVKNIQYF. The chain links TRBV19 to TRBJ2-4; 10 bases agree with TRBD1. Looked up from germline, CDR1 is LNHDA and CDR2 is SQIVND (reference sequence). After removal of 4 bases from V and 3 bases from J, the junction contained 9 bases not matched to a gene. The CDR3 is 17 amino acids.

The chain employs TRBV15 and TRBJ2-1; 12 positions agree with TRBD2. V dropped 1 base and J dropped 3; count of bases not matched to a gene: 4. CDR1 is LNHNV, CDR2 YYDKDF, per germline (reference sequence). The CDR3 spans 17 residues. CDR3 amino acids: CATSRVTSGGIYNEQFF. CDR3 nucleotide sequence: TGTGCCACCAGCAGAGTTACTAGCGGGGGGATCTACAATGAGCAGTTCTTC.

The V and J genes are TRBV11-2 and TRBJ2-5; 8 nucleotides match TRBD1. Germline V CDR1 and CDR2: SGHAT, FQNNGV. The V gene end was trimmed by 1 base and the J gene end by 3 bases; junction bases not matched to a gene: 1. This CDR3 is built from 14 residues. The CDR3 region is CASSLGTGKETQYF. The DNA for the CDR3 is TGTGCCAGCAGCTTAGGGACAGGGAAAGAGACCCAGTACTTC.

The chain couples TRBV19 to TRBJ1-4, with TRBD1 matching over 11 bases. V shed 4 bases, J shed 8 bases, and the junction held 6 bases outside the gene matches. This CDR3 comprises 15 residues. Germline lookup yields CDR1 LNHDA and CDR2 SQIVND (reference sequence). The CDR3 reads CASSTLGTGGEKLFF. Written as DNA, the CDR3 is TGTGCCAGTAGTACTCTCGGGACAGGGGGAGAAAAACTGTTTTTT. Full variable domain (rest looked up from reference TRBV19 and TRBJ1-4): DGGITQSPKYLFRKEGQNVTLSCEQNLNHDAMYWYRQDPGQGLRLIYYSQIVNDFQKGDIAEGYSVSREKKESFPLTVTSAQKNPTAFYLCASSTLGTGGEKLFFGSGTQLSVL.

This chain joins TRBV28 and TRBJ2-3; TRBD1 aligns across 8 bases. V was pared by 6 bases and J by 0 bases, with 5 bases of the junction left unmatched. Germline-derived CDR1 and CDR2 are MDHEN and SYDVKM. The CDR3 extends over 15 amino acids. CDR3 region: CASSGDRPSTDTQYF. The CDR3 DNA reads TGTGCCAGCAGCGGGGACAGGCCTAGCACAGATACGCAGTATTTT.

The chain links TRBV28 to TRBJ1-5, with 7 bases fitting TRBD1. CDR3 length equals 14 residues. Trimming at V came to 5 bases and at J to 5 bases, leaving 6 bases not matched to a gene. Germline V gives CDR1 MDHEN, CDR2 SYDVKM. DNA of the CDR3: TGTGCCAGCAGTCAACAGGGGTGGGATCAGCCCCAGCATTTT. Amino acid sequence: CASSQQGWDQPQHF.

V is TRBV29-1 and J is TRBJ1-2, with TRBD1 matching 7 bases. Germline V gene sequence: CDR1 SQVTM, CDR2 ANQGSEA. V was clipped by 5 bases and J by 6 bases; unmatched bases: 12. The CDR3 covers 14 residues. The CDR3 nucleotides are TGCAGCGTTTCTACGACAGGGAATAGTAATGGCTACACCTTC. Its protein is CSVSTTGNSNGYTF. The variable domain in full, completed from reference TRBV29-1 and TRBJ1-2, reads SAVISQKPSRDICQRGTSLTIQCQVDSQVTMMFWYRQQPGQSLTLIATANQGSEATYESGFVIDKFPISRPNLTFSTLTVSNMSPEDSSIYLCSVSTTGNSNGYTFGSGTRLTVV.

The V and J genes are TRBV15 and TRBJ2-3; 9 positions agree with TRBD1. The CDR3 is 15 amino acids. Per germline, CDR1 LNHNV and CDR2 YYDKDF (reference sequence). The J segment lost 5 bases and the V segment lost 2 bases, leaving 5 bases of the junction unmatched. The CDR3 nucleotides read TGTGCCACCAGCAGACCAGGGACAGGGATAGATACGCAGTATTTT. Translating it yields CATSRPGTGIDTQYF.

This clone occurred a few times. The chain employs TRBV11-1 and TRBJ2-3, with D possibly TRBD1 on 6 matching bases. This CDR3 is built from 14 residues. Between the trimmed V and J ends, which lost 7 bases and 2 bases, there was a span of 13 bases. CDR1 SGHAT and CDR2 FQDESV come from the germline V gene (reference sequence). The CDR3 here is CASTSGTPTDTQYF. The CDR3 DNA is TGTGCCAGCACGTCCGGGACACCCACAGATACGCAGTATTTT.

The chain links TRBV19 to TRBJ2-5; TRBD2 aligns across 9 bases. The CDR3 is made up of 16 amino acids. Germline V gene sequence: CDR1 LNHDA, CDR2 SQIVND (reference sequence). J was trimmed by 3 bases and V by 3 bases; bases with no gene match: 8. The DNA of the CDR3 is TGTGCCAGTAGTATGTCCAGCGGGGGGATTGAAGAGACCCAGTACTTC. Protein sequence: CASSMSSGGIEETQYF.

The chain links TRBV27 to TRBJ1-4, with unresolved D. The CDR3 runs 15 residues. Trimming pared 1 base from V and 4 bases from J, leaving 10 bases between. Germline V lookup: CDR1 MNHEY, CDR2 SMNVEV (reference sequence). The CDR3 sequence is CASSLLRGGNEKLFF. Written as DNA, the CDR3 is TGTGCCAGCAGTTTATTGAGAGGAGGTAATGAAAAACTGTTTTTT.

V usage is TRBV28 and J usage is TRBJ2-3; TRBD1 matches at 10 bases. J was trimmed by 8 bases and V by 6 bases; bases with no gene match: 11. The CDR3 is 15 amino acids. Germline lookup yields CDR1 MDHEN and CDR2 SYDVKM. In DNA, the CDR3 is TGTGCCAGCAGACCGGGACAGGGGTCCTCCAGTACGCAGTATTTT. Translating gives CASRPGQGSSSTQYF.

The V call is TRBV5-6, the J call TRBJ1-1, with unresolved D. V was pared by 0 bases and J by 11 bases, with 8 bases between. This CDR3 region has 11 residues. The germline V gene has CDR1 SGHDT and CDR2 YYEEEE. In DNA form, the CDR3 reads TGTGCCAGCAGCTTGGGCAGTCAGGCTTTCTTT. Amino acid sequence: CASSLGSQAFF. The full variable domain, rest sourced from reference TRBV5-6 and TRBJ1-1, is DAGVTQSPTHLIKTRGQQVTLRCSPKSGHDTVSWYQQALGQGPQFIFQYYEEEERQRGNFPDRFSGHQFPNYSSELNVNALLLGDSALYLCASSLGSQAFFGQGTRLTVV.

The chain joins TRBV28 to TRBJ2-7, with D possibly TRBD1 on 6 matching bases. The CDR3 contains 13 residues. CDR1 MDHEN and CDR2 SYDVKM come from the germline V gene. Trimming stripped 6 bases from V and 3 bases from J, with 12 bases between. This CDR3 reads CASSRGINYEQYF. The CDR3 bases are TGTGCCAGCAGCAGGGGCATAAACTACGAGCAGTACTTC. The whole variable domain, remainder taken from reference TRBV28 and TRBJ2-7, is DVKVTQSSRYLVKRTGEKVFLECVQDMDHENMFWYRQDPGLGLRLIYFSYDVKMKEKGDIPEGYSVSREKKERFSLILESASTNQTSMYLCASSRGINYEQYFGPGTRLTVT.

This chain uses TRBV27 with TRBJ2-1; D may be TRBD1 (7 bases). CDR3 size: 14 residues. CDR1 MNHEY and CDR2 SMNVEV come from the germline V gene (reference sequence). V was pared by 0 bases and J by 10 bases, with 13 bases between. CDR3 protein: CASSLSTGRREQFF. CDR3 bases: TGTGCCAGCAGTTTATCGACAGGGAGGAGGGAGCAGTTCTTC.

V and J are TRBV21-1 and TRBJ2-3; the table's D call, TRBD1, was not checked against the DNA. TRBV21-1 is marked as a pseudogene. This CDR3 is built from 17 residues. The CDR3 coding sequence is TGTGCCAGCAGCAACCTAAACAGGGTCAGGTTTTCAGATACGCAGTATTTT. Translating gives CASSNLNRVRFSDTQYF.